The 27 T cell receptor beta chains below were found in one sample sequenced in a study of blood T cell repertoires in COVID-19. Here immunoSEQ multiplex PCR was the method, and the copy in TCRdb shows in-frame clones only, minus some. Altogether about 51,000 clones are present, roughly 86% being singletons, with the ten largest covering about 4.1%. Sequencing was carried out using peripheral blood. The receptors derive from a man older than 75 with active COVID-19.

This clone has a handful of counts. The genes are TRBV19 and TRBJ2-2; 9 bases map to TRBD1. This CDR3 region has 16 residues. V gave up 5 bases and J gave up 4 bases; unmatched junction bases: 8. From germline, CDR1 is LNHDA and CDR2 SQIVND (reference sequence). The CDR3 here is CASSLRDRAGTGELFF. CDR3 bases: TGTGCCAGTAGTCTACGGGACAGGGCCGGCACCGGGGAGCTGTTTTTT.

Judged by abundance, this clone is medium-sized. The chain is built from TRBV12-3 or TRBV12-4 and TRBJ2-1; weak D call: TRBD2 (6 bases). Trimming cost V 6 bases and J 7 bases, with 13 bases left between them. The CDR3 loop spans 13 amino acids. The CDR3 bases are TGTGCCAGCAGCTGGGGTAGCGGTAATGAGCAGTTCTTC. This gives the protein CASSWGSGNEQFF.

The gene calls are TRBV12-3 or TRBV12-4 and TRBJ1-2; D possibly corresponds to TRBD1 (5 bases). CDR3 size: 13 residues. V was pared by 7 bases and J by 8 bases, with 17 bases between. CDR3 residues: CASTLGGERGYTF. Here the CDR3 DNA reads TGTGCCAGCACCTTAGGAGGGGAGAGGGGCTACACCTTC.

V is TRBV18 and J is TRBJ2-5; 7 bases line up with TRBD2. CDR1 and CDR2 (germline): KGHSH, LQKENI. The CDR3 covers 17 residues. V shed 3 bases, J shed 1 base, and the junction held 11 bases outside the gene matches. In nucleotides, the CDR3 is TGTGCCAGCTCACCTGGTCCGGCTAGCGGAGTCCAAGAGACCCAGTACTTC. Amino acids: CASSPGPASGVQETQYF.

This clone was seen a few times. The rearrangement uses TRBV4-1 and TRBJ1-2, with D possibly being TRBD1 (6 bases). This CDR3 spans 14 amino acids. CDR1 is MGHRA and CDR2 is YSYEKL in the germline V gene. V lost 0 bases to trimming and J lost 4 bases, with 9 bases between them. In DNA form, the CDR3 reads TGCGCCAGCAGCCAAGACGACAGGTCCTATGGCTACACCTTC. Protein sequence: CASSQDDRSYGYTF.

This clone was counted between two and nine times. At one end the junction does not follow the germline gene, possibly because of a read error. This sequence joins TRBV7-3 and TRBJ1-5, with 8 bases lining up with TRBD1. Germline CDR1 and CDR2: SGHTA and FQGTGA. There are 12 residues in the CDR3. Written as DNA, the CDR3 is TGTGCCAGCAGCTTAAAAGACAGGGGAAGGGACTTT. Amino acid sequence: CASSLKDRGRDF. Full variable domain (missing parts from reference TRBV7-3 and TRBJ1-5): GAGVSQTPSNKVTEKGKYVELRCDPISGHTALYWYRQSLGQGPEFLIYFQGTGAADDSGLPNDRFFAVRPEGSVSTLKIQRTERGDSAVYLCASSLKDRGRDFGDGTRLSIL.

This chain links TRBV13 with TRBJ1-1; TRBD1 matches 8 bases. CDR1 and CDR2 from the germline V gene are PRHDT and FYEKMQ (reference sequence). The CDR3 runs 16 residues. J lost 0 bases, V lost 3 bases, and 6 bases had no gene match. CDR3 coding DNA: TGTGCCAGCAGCTTTTGGACAGGGAACATGAACACTGAAGCTTTCTTT. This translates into CASSFWTGNMNTEAFF.

The CDR3 loop is CASSESKRVSSYEQYF. CDR3 DNA: TGTGCCAGCAGTGAATCCAAGCGGGTAAGCTCCTACGAGCAGTACTTC. The chain carries TRBV25-1 and TRBJ2-7; tentative D call: TRBD2 (6 bases). This CDR3 has 16 residues. V lost 1 base to trimming and J lost 0 bases, with 13 bases between them. Germline-derived CDR1 and CDR2 are MGHDK and SYGVNS.

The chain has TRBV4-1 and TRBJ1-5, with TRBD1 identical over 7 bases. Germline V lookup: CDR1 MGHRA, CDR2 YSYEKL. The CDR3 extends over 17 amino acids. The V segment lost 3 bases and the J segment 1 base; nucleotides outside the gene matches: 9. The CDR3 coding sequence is TGCGCCAGCAGCCATGCTAGGCCGGGACAGAGCAATCAGCCCCAGCATTTT. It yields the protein CASSHARPGQSNQPQHF.

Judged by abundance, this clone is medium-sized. The CDR3 coding sequence is TGTGCCAGCAGTTTAATCGGGTCTCAGCCCCAGCATTTT. Translated, it gives CASSLIGSQPQHF. The rearrangement joins TRBV12-3 or TRBV12-4 to TRBJ1-5; D not resolved. This CDR3 is 13 amino acids long. V lost 2 bases and J lost 6, with 8 bases in between.

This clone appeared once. The CDR3 sequence is CASSGKPGTTNTGELFF. DNA of the CDR3: TGTGCCAGCAGCGGAAAGCCCGGGACAACGAACACCGGGGAGCTGTTTTTT. The rearrangement joins TRBV5-4 to TRBJ2-2; D is perhaps TRBD1 (6 bases). Germline loops: CDR1 SGHNT, CDR2 YYREEE (reference sequence). Trimming took 4 bases from V and 0 from J, leaving 16 bases between them. CDR3 size: 17 residues.

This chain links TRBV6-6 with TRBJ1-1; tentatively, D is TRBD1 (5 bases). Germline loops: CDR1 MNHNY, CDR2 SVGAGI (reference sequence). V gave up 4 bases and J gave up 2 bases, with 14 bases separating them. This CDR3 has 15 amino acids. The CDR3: CASSSADTVNTEAFF. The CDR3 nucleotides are TGTGCCAGCAGTTCTGCGGACACGGTTAACACTGAAGCTTTCTTT.

The CDR3 reads CASSGTGPPYEQYF. CDR3 nucleotide sequence: TGTGCCAGCAGCGGAACAGGACCCCCCTACGAGCAGTACTTC. The chain uses TRBV5-4 and TRBJ2-7, with D perhaps matching TRBD1 (5 bases). The CDR3 contains 14 residues. Germline CDR1 and CDR2: SGHNT and YYREEE (reference sequence). V gave up 4 bases and J gave up 2 bases, with 13 bases separating them.

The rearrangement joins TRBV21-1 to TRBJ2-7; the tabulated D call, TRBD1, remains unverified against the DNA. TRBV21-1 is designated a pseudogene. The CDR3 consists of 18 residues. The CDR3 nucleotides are TGTGCCAGCAGCAAAGTAGGGACAGGCGGAGGAAAGGTGTACGAGCAGTACTTC. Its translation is CASSKVGTGGGKVYEQYF.

Here the CDR3 reads CASSGRTRHPTDTQYF. The CDR3 DNA is TGTGCCAGCAGCGGACGGACTCGACACCCCACAGATACGCAGTATTTT. The chain employs TRBV11-2 and TRBJ2-3, with D possibly TRBD2 on 5 matching bases. V was shortened by 5 bases and J by 2 bases, with 17 bases between the two germline ends. Germline V CDR1 and CDR2: SGHAT, FQNNGV. CDR3 size: 16 residues.

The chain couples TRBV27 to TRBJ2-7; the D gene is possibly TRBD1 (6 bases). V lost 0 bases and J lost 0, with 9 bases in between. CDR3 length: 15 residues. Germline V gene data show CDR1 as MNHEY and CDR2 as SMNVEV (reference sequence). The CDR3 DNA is TGTGCCAGCAGTTTATCAGGGGACACCTCCTACGAGCAGTACTTC. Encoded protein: CASSLSGDTSYEQYF.

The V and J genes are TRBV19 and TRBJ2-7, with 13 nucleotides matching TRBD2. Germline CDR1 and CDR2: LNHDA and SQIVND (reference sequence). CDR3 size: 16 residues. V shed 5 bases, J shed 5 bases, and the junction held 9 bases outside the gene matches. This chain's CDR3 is CASSRRTSGSENEQYF. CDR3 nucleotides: TGTGCCAGTAGTCGACGGACTAGCGGGAGTGAGAACGAGCAGTACTTC.

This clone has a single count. This CDR3 reads CSASRDAYYEQYF. DNA of the CDR3: TGCAGTGCTAGTCGGGATGCTTACTACGAGCAGTACTTC. The chain joins TRBV20-1 to TRBJ2-7; tentative D call: TRBD2 (5 bases). V was clipped by 3 bases and J by 3 bases, with 12 bases between them. CDR1 DFQATT and CDR2 SNEGSKA come from the germline V gene (reference sequence). The CDR3 has 13 amino acids.

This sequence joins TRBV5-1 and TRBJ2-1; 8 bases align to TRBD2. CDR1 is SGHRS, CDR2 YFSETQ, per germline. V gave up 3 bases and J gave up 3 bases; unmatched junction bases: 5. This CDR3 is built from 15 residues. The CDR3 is CASSSTSGIYNEQFF. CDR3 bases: TGCGCCAGCAGCTCTACTAGCGGAATCTACAATGAGCAGTTCTTC.

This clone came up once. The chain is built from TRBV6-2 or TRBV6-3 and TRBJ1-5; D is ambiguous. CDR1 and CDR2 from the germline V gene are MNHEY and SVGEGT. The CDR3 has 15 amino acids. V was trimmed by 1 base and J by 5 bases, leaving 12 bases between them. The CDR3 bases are TGTGCCAGCAGTTACTTTGGCAATACCCATCAGCCCCAGCATTTT. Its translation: CASSYFGNTHQPQHF.

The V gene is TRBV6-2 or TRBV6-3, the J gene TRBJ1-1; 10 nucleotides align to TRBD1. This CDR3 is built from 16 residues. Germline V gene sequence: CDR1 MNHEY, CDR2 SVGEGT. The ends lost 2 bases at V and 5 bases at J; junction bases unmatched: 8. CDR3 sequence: CASSYPPGTGVTEAFF. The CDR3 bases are TGTGCCAGCAGTTACCCCCCCGGGACAGGGGTGACTGAAGCTTTCTTT.

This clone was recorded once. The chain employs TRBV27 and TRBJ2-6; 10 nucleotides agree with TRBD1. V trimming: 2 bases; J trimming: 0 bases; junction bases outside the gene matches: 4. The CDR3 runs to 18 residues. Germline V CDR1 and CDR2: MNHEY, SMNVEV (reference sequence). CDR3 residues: CASSLLGTGASGANVLTF. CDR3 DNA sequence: TGTGCCAGCAGTTTACTTGGGACAGGGGCCTCTGGGGCCAACGTCCTGACTTTC.

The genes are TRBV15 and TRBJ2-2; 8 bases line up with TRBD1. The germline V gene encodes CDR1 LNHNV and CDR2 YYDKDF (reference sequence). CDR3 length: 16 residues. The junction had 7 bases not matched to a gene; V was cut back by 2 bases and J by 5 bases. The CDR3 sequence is CATSRPTGAGTGELFF. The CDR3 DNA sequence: TGTGCCACCAGCAGACCGACAGGGGCTGGGACCGGGGAGCTGTTTTTT.

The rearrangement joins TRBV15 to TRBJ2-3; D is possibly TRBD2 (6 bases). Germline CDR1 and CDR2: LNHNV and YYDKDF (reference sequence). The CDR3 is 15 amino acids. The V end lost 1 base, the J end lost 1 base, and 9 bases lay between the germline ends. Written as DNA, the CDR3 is TGTGCCACCAGCAGAGTGGGGGGTGGCACAGATACGCAGTATTTT. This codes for CATSRVGGGTDTQYF. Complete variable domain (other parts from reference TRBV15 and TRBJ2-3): DAMVIQNPRYQVTQFGKPVTLSCSQTLNHNVMYWYQQKSSQAPKLLFHYYDKDFNNEADTPDNFQSRRPNTSFCFLDIRSPGLGDTAMYLCATSRVGGGTDTQYFGPGTRLTVL.

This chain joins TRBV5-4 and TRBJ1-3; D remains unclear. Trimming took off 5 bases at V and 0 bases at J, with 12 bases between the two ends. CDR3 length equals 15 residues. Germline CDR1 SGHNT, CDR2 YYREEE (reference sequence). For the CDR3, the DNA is TGTGCCAGCAGTGAACCCCCGGGCTCTGGAAACACCATATATTTT. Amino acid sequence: CASSEPPGSGNTIYF. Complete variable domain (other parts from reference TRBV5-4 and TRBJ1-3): ETGVTQSPTHLIKTRGQQVTLRCSSQSGHNTVSWYQQALGQGPQFIFQYYREEENGRGNFPPRFSGLQFPNYSSELNVNALELDDSALYLCASSEPPGSGNTIYFGEGSWLTVV.

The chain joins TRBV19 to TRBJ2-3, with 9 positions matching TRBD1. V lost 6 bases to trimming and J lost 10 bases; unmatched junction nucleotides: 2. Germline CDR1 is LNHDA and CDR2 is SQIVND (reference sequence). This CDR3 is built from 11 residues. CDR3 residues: CASRDRGAQYF. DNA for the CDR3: TGTGCCAGTAGGGACAGGGGAGCGCAGTATTTT.

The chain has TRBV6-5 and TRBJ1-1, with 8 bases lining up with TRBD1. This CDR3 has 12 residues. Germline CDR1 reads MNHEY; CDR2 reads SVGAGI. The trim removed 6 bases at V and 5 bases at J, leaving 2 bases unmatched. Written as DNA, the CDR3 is TGTGCCAGCAGAACAGGGGGGACTGAAGCTTTCTTT. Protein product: CASRTGGTEAFF.